This T cell receptor beta chain comes out of a study of CD8 T cells in Susac syndrome. Study context: There were about 6 sequenced Susac syndrome patients with active disease and about eight in remission.

RNA totalling roughly 0.45 to 1 ug underwent reverse transcription with random hexamers. TCRdb used MiXCR to reprocess the immunoSEQ multiplex PCR reads, holding one entry per CDR3 protein. The profile shows 100,000 to 150,000 distinct CDR3 sequences, around 94% of them singletons. TEMRA cells underwent FACS enrichment and CD8+ and CD4+ T cells underwent negative isolation. Sequenced: CD8+ T cells from PBMCs. The source of this sequence is a human donor with Susac syndrome.

CDR3 residues: CASSAGDFRDEQFF. The CDR3 DNA sequence: TGTGCCAGCAGCGCCGGGGACTTCCGCGATGAGCAGTTCTTC. This chain joins TRBV9 and TRBJ2-1; possibly TRBD2 for D (6 bases). The CDR3 length is 14 residues. Trimming took 3 bases from V and 8 from J, leaving 15 bases between them. Germline CDR1 and CDR2: SGDLS and YYNGEE.